The rows below give T cell receptor beta chains drawn from one sample of a study of type 1 and type 2 diabetes patients. MiXCR, run by TCRdb on the multiplex PCR reads, gives a single entry per CDR3 protein. The sample consists of 280,000 or so distinct CDR3 sequences, approximately 50% of them appearing once. Sequences were obtained from peripheral blood mononuclear cells (PBMCs). All receptors derive from a man between 18 and 29 years old with type 2 diabetes. CDR3s leave out the opening cysteine and the closing phenylalanine or tryptophan. The order of the fields is J gene, V gene, CDR3 protein.

TRBJ2-7 | TRBV4-1 | ASSQDLWPTAYEQY
TRBJ2-1 | TRBV6-4 | ASSDSAGRDADEQF
TRBJ2-7 | TRBV10-1 | ASSPQRDSYEQY
TRBJ2-5 | TRBV2 | ASGGAETQY
TRBJ2-7 | TRBV15 | ATSRDNRASGRGGSYEQY
TRBJ1-2 | TRBV5-1 | ASRDRDGNYGYT
TRBJ1-2 | TRBV30 | AWRVTGGGYT
TRBJ2-7 | TRBV29-1 | SVVHPWSGSSYEQY
TRBJ2-1 | TRBV20-1 | SANFKREYNEQF
TRBJ1-1 | TRBV10-3 | AITKDRGNTEAF
TRBJ1-6 | TRBV7-2 | ASSLDRAVSPLH
TRBJ2-3 | TRBV6-2/TRBV6-3 | ASSFLTQGLGYTDTQY
TRBJ2-3 | TRBV14 | ASSGRDTRGTDTQY
TRBJ2-1 | TRBV10-3 | AVGLAGESIYNEQF
TRBJ2-1 | TRBV12-3/TRBV12-4 | ASALYNEQF
TRBJ2-3 | TRBV19 | ASSYGREGTQY
TRBJ1-1 | TRBV19 | ASTHPGGTEAF
TRBJ1-1 | TRBV12-3/TRBV12-4 | ASSLRPSKDPEAF
TRBJ2-1 | TRBV20-1 | SASSSGSGEQF
TRBJ1-1 | TRBV19 | ASTRTWGRNTEAF
TRBJ2-1 | TRBV15 | ATSLRLVIDEQF
TRBJ1-3 | TRBV7-2 | ASSLLQGNTIY
TRBJ2-3 | TRBV7-8 | ASSSGLAGLTDTQY
TRBJ1-1 | TRBV12-3/TRBV12-4 | ATAIRENYLAF
TRBJ1-1 | TRBV19 | AGRIGSEAF
TRBJ1-6 | TRBV19 | ASSSQTYNSPLH
TRBJ1-1 | TRBV19 | ASSLRGDRPNTEAF
TRBJ2-7 | TRBV9 | ASSPTSGQY
TRBJ2-2 | TRBV19 | ASKDTGELF
TRBJ1-4 | TRBV7-2 | ASSPHLRLEASRKLF
TRBJ1-5 | TRBV20-1 | SARDPRGSSNQPQH
TRBJ2-3 | TRBV24-1 | ATSGTGGMIDTQY